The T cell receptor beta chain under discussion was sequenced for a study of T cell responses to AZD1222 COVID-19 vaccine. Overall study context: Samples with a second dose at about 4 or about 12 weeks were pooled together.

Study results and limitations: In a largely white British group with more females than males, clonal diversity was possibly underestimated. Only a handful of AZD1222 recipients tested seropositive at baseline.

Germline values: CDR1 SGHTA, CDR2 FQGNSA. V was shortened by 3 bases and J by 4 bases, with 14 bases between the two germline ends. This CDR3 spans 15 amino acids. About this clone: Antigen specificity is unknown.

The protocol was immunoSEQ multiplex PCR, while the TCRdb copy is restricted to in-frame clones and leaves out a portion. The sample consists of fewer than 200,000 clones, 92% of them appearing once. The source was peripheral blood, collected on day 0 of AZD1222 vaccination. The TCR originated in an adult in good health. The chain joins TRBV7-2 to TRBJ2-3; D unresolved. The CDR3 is CASSFANSPADTQYF. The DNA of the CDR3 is TGTGCCAGCAGCTTTGCGAATTCTCCCGCAGATACGCAGTATTTT.